This T cell receptor (beta chain) was recovered during a study of low-dose radiotherapy and immunotherapy resistance in tumors. Background on the study: Intravenously given cyclophosphamide 200 mg/m2 followed a two-week schedule that placed each dose one day before radiation and immunotherapy.

Primers targeting TRAV and TRBV primed first-strand cDNA, covering alpha and beta chains. TCR amplification involved about 20 PCR cycles with a constant-region primer and V-primer adapter. It was by in vitro transcription that isolated mRNA was amplified. TCRdb recomputed calls from the reads with MiXCR, one row per CDR3 protein. The sample records about 91,000 distinct CDR3 sequences, 20% to 25% being singletons. Time point noted: after trial treatment. The sample's treatment: LDRT plus nivolumab, ipilimumab, low-dose cyclophosphamide and aspirin (RACIN trial). Each donor was administered nivolumab, ipilimumab, aspirin, low-dose cyclophosphamide and low-dose radiotherapy. Eligible patients had advanced solid tumors lacking tumor-infiltrating lymphocytes. As to this clonotype: A much bigger clone sits one base away, suggesting this may be a read error.

The source is a female donor with ovarian cancer. The starting material was PBMCs, obtained after low-dose radiotherapy plus immunotherapy.

The CDR3 coding sequence is TGTGCCAGCAGCTTAACCGGGACAGGGGTTGAGCAGAACTTC. Translated: CASSLTGTGVEQNF. V gene TRBV7-3 combines with J gene TRBJ2-7, with 10 bases identical to TRBD1. Germline lookup yields CDR1 SGHTA and CDR2 FQGTGA. The CDR3 has 14 amino acids.